This T cell receptor beta chain was recorded in a study of identifying expanded T cells in peripheral blood. The CDR3 runs to 15 residues. The V gene's germline CDR1 is MNHNY and CDR2 SVGAGI (reference sequence). The J segment lost 8 bases and the V segment lost 4 bases, leaving 7 bases of the junction unmatched. TCRdb's copy holds only in-frame clones and misses some; the assay was immunoSEQ multiplex PCR. The data show around 85,000 clones, approximately 90% seen once. This chain joins TRBV6-6 and TRBJ1-6, with 8 bases lining up with TRBD1. The origin of this receptor is a person aged 18 to 75 in good health. The sequencing input was blood. CDR3 DNA sequence: TGTGCCAGCAGTTGGGACGGGACAGGAGATTCACCCCTCCACTTT. Translation gives CASSWDGTGDSPLHF.